Below, 22 T cell receptor beta chains from the same sample are listed, as sequenced in a study of regulatory T cells in long-lasting Graves disease. As for time point: persistent/refractory GD, antithyroid drugs over 5 years with positive TRAb. Following extraction of RNA from PBMCs, that RNA was used to make the TCR library. HTBI primers from iRepertoire and Arm-PCR of CDR3 regions yielded the TCR beta libraries. TCRdb re-called the multiplex PCR reads with MiXCR, one entry per CDR3 protein. The top ten hold 7.8% of the sample, which has about 470,000 distinct CDR3 sequences, about 20% seen once. The source material was peripheral blood mononuclear cells (PBMCs), sampled when the disease was refractory, from a patient treated with antithyroid drugs. Receptors originate from a female donor with Graves disease.

This chain connects TRBV4-1 to TRBJ2-7; no definite D call. The V gene lost 0 bases and the J gene lost 2 bases, with 11 bases spanning the gap. The germline gives CDR1 MGHRA, CDR2 YSYEKL. CDR3 length: 15 amino acids. The CDR3 reads CASSQERAGPYEQYF. Here the CDR3 DNA reads TGCGCCAGCAGCCAAGAACGGGCCGGCCCCTACGAGCAGTACTTC.

This chain connects TRBV28 to TRBJ2-7; 9 bases are shared with TRBD1. Germline V CDR1 and CDR2: MDHEN, SYDVKM. The length of the CDR3 is 14 residues. The V and J ends lost 4 bases and 4 bases, in that order; junction bases with no gene match: 5. The CDR3: CASSSRDRVYEQYF. The CDR3 nucleotides read TGTGCCAGCAGTTCTCGGGACAGGGTGTACGAGCAGTACTTC.

This clonotype was detected many times. The CDR3 region has the DNA TGTGCCAGTGGCGGGAGAGCCGATTACGAGCAGTACTTC. Its protein product is CASGGRADYEQYF. The gene calls are TRBV28 and TRBJ2-7, with 7 bases that match TRBD2. V trimming: 9 bases; J trimming: 4 bases; junction bases outside the gene matches: 9. The CDR3 has 13 amino acids. Germline V lookup: CDR1 MDHEN, CDR2 SYDVKM.

This clonotype was recorded at least ten times. At one boundary the junction diverges from the germline segment, which might be a read error. The chain uses TRBV5-1 and TRBJ2-7, with D unclear. CDR1 and CDR2 (germline): SGHRS, YFSETQ. This CDR3 has 13 residues. CDR3 loop: CASSLAASYEQYF. The CDR3 DNA reads TGTGCCAGCAGCTTAGCCGCAAGCTACGAGCAGTACTTC.

Only a few counts were recorded for this clonotype. The genes are TRBV30 and TRBJ2-2; the D gene could be TRBD1 or TRBD2 (6 bases each). The V gene lost 2 bases and the J gene lost 6 bases, with 7 bases spanning the gap. The CDR3 loop spans 12 amino acids. From germline, CDR1 is GTSNPN and CDR2 SVGIG (reference sequence). The CDR3 nucleotides read TGTGCCTGGAGTCGGGGGCCCGGGGAGCTGTTTTTT. Translated: CAWSRGPGELFF.

About this clonotype itself: A much more abundant neighbour one base away suggests this may be a read error. The gene calls are TRBV6-5 and TRBJ2-5; 12 bases fit TRBD2. This CDR3 contains 17 residues. The germline CDR1 and CDR2 sequences are MNHEY and SVGAGI. This chain's CDR3 is CASSFTLAGGYQESQYF. Written as DNA, the CDR3 is TGTGCCAGCAGTTTCACTCTAGCGGGAGGGTACCAAGAGTCCCAGTACTTC.

This clonotype was seen many times. The chain joins TRBV2 to TRBJ2-2; TRBD1 agrees at 8 bases. This CDR3 is built from 15 residues. V lost 8 bases to trimming and J lost 6 bases; unmatched junction nucleotides: 11. Germline loops: CDR1 SNHLY, CDR2 FYNNEI. CDR3 sequence reads: CASGWSDRGAGELFF. CDR3 DNA sequence: TGTGCCAGCGGATGGTCAGACAGGGGAGCCGGGGAGCTGTTTTTT.

This rearrangement joins TRBV9 to TRBJ2-7; D possibly corresponds to TRBD1 (6 bases). V lost 4 bases and J lost 0, with 17 bases in between. CDR3 length: 16 residues. Germline-derived CDR1 and CDR2 are SGDLS and YYNGEE. The CDR3: CASSPWTAPNSYEQYF. The CDR3 DNA reads as TGTGCCAGCAGCCCATGGACAGCGCCAAACTCCTACGAGCAGTACTTC.

This clonotype was found many times. The chain carries TRBV2 and TRBJ2-7, with a possible D match to TRBD2 (5 bases). Germline-derived CDR1 and CDR2 are SNHLY and FYNNEI. The CDR3 is 13 residues long. Trimming shortened V by 6 bases and J by 6 bases, and 15 bases separated the two germline ends. The CDR3 region has the DNA TGTGCCAGCAGGGTACGGGGTCGGGGCGAGCAGTACTTC. Its translation is CASRVRGRGEQYF.

Many counts were recorded for this clonotype. The genes are TRBV11-2 and TRBJ1-1; unclear D gene. Germline V lookup: CDR1 SGHAT, CDR2 FQNNGV. V gave up 6 bases and J gave up 1 base, with 9 bases separating them. The CDR3 is made up of 13 amino acids. Here the CDR3 reads CASRTSGNTEAFF. CDR3 coding DNA: TGTGCCAGCAGAACCTCGGGGAACACTGAAGCTTTCTTT. The complete variable domain, with remaining parts taken from reference TRBV11-2 and TRBJ1-1, reads EAGVAQSPRYKIIEKRQSVAFWCNPISGHATLYWYQQILGQGPKLLIQFQNNGVVDDSQLPKDRFSAERLKGVDSTLKIQPAKLEDSAVYLCASRTSGNTEAFFGQGTRLTVV.

The chain recombines TRBV28 with TRBJ2-7; D ambiguous. V lost 4 bases, J lost 2 bases, and 18 bases lay in between. There are 16 residues in the CDR3. CDR1 is MDHEN and CDR2 is SYDVKM in the germline V gene. DNA of the CDR3: TGTGCCAGCAGTTATGCTGCCGCCGGGTGGACCTACGAGCAGTACTTC. It codes for CASSYAAAGWTYEQYF.

V gene TRBV30 combines with J gene TRBJ2-2; D gene unclear. V was cut by 4 bases and J by 6 bases, with 9 bases left in between. The CDR3 covers 12 residues. Germline CDR1 is GTSNPN and CDR2 is SVGIG (reference sequence). CDR3 in amino acids: CAWIRHPGELFF. For the CDR3, the DNA is TGTGCCTGGATTCGACACCCCGGGGAGCTGTTTTTT. The full variable domain, its missing parts supplied by reference TRBV30 and TRBJ2-2, is SQTIHQWPATLVQPVGSPLSLECTVEGTSNPNLYWYRQAAGRGLQLLFYSVGIGQISSEVPQNLSASRPQDRQFILSSKKLLLSDSGFYLCAWIRHPGELFFGEGSRLTVL.

This clonotype was observed at least ten times. The chain combines TRBV10-3 with TRBJ2-7; D gene ambiguous. The CDR3 has 13 residues. Trimming cost V 6 bases and J 0 bases, with 9 bases left between them. Germline loops: CDR1 ENHRY, CDR2 SYGVKD. CDR3 residues: CAISRLSSYEQYF. CDR3 nucleotide sequence: TGTGCCATCAGCCGACTGAGCTCCTACGAGCAGTACTTC.

The chain couples TRBV2 to TRBJ2-6, with D possibly being TRBD1 (7 bases). The CDR3 totals 16 residues. Germline loops: CDR1 SNHLY, CDR2 FYNNEI. Trimming took 5 bases from V and 2 from J, leaving 13 bases between them. CDR3 sequence (DNA): TGTGCCAGCAGTTGGCAGGGGGGTACTGGGGCCAACGTCCTGACTTTC. Protein product: CASSWQGGTGANVLTF.

V usage is TRBV4-3 and J usage is TRBJ2-7, with 7 bases that match TRBD1. Germline V lookup: CDR1 LGHNA, CDR2 YSLEER. V was clipped by 5 bases and J by 2 bases; unmatched bases: 9. The CDR3 extends over 15 amino acids. CDR3 sequence: CASSEGTERTYEQYF. The DNA for the CDR3 is TGCGCCAGCAGCGAAGGGACAGAACGAACCTACGAGCAGTACTTC.

This clonotype has a count of ten or more. The chain has TRBV28 and TRBJ1-1; a possible D gene is TRBD1 (5 bases). V was cut by 6 bases and J by 3 bases, with 11 bases left in between. The CDR3 extends over 13 amino acids. Germline CDR1 MDHEN, CDR2 SYDVKM. The CDR3 DNA reads as TGTGCCAGCAGCAGGGATGACGACACTGAAGCTTTCTTT. Protein: CASSRDDDTEAFF.

This clonotype appeared once. The CDR3: CASSEAPVAGPTRELFF. The CDR3, as DNA: TGTGCCAGCAGTGAAGCGCCGGTAGCGGGCCCGACGCGGGAGCTGTTTTTT. The chain is built from TRBV6-1 and TRBJ2-2, with 7 bases matching TRBD2. V shed 0 bases, J shed 9 bases, and the junction held 13 bases outside the gene matches. Germline V CDR1 and CDR2: MNHNS, SASEGT. This CDR3 spans 17 amino acids.

A word on this clonotype: This could be a read error, since a much larger clone is one nucleotide away. As DNA, the CDR3 is TGTGCCATCAGCCCGGGACAGGGCCACACCGGGGAGCTGCTTTTT. Translated, it gives CAISPGQGHTGELLF. The chain links TRBV10-3 to TRBJ2-2; TRBD1 matches at 9 bases. The CDR3 spans 15 residues. Germline V gene sequence: CDR1 ENHRY, CDR2 SYGVKD.

There are a few counts of this clonotype. The rearrangement uses TRBV7-2 and TRBJ2-3; D gene ambiguous. This CDR3 is 11 amino acids long. Trimming removed 3 bases at V and 5 bases at J, with 3 bases between. Germline V gene lookup returns CDR1 SGHTA and CDR2 FQGNSA. CDR3 amino acids: CASSFGDTQYF. The CDR3 DNA is TGTGCCAGCAGCTTCGGAGATACGCAGTATTTT.

In this sample, this clonotype turned up a few times. The V call is TRBV6-1, the J call TRBJ1-1; tentative D call: TRBD1 (6 bases). V was trimmed by 7 bases and J by 7 bases, leaving 25 bases between them. This CDR3 has 16 amino acids. Germline CDR1 reads MNHNS; CDR2 reads SASEGT. This chain's CDR3 is CASTPKGGQRFNEAFF. The DNA of the CDR3 is TGTGCCAGCACCCCAAAGGGGGGACAAAGATTTAATGAAGCTTTCTTT.

In this sample, this clonotype turned up once. A much bigger clone sits one base away, suggesting this may be a read error. Likely a read error: the CDR3 ends without its conserved phenylalanine or tryptophan. The J gene is TRBJ1-5, the V gene TRBV27; D remains unclear. Trimming left V 4 bases short and J 2 bases short, with 9 bases between. The V gene's germline CDR1 is MNHEY and CDR2 SMNVEV (reference sequence). This CDR3 contains 14 residues. Here the CDR3 reads CASSSVDGNQPQHL. CDR3 coding DNA: TGTGCCAGCAGTTCGGTGGATGGCAATCAGCCCCAGCATCTT.

The genes are TRBV12-3 or TRBV12-4 and TRBJ2-3, with D unresolved. The V gene lost 6 bases and the J gene lost 6 bases, with 7 bases spanning the gap. The CDR3 runs to 11 residues. In DNA form, the CDR3 reads TGTGCCAGCAGCCAGCTGGATACGCAGTATTTT. It is translated as CASSQLDTQYF.